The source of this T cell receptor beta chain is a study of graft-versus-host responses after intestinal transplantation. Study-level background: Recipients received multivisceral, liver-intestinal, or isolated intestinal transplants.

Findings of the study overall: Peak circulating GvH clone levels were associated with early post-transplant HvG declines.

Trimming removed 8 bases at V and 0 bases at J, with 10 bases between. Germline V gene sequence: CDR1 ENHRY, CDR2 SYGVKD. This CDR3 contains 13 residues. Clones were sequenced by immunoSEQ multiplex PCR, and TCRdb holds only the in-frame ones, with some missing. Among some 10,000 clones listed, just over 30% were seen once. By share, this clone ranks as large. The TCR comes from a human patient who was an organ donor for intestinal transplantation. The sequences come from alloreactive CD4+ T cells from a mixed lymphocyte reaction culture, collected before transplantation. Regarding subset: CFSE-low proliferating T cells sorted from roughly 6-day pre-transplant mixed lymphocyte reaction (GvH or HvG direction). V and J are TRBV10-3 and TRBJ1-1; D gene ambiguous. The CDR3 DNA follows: TGTGCCATCGCCGGGAGGGTGAACACTGAAGCTTTCTTT. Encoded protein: CAIAGRVNTEAFF.